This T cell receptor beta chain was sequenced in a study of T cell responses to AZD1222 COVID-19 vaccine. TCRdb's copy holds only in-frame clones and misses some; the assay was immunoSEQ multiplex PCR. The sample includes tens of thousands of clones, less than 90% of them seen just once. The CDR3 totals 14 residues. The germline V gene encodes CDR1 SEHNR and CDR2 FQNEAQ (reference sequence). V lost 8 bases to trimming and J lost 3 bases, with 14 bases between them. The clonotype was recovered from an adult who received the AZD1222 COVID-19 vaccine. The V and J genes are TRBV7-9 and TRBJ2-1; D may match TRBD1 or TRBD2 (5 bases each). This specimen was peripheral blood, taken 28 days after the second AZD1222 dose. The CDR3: CASPGWGNYNEQFF. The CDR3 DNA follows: TGTGCCAGCCCTGGGTGGGGGAACTACAATGAGCAGTTCTTC. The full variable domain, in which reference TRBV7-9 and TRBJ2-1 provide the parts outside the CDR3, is DTGVSQNPRHKITKRGQNVTFRCDPISEHNRLYWYRQTLGQGPEFLTYFQNEAQLEKSRLLSDRFSAERPKGSFSTLEIQRTEQGDSAMYLCASPGWGNYNEQFFGPGTRLTVL.